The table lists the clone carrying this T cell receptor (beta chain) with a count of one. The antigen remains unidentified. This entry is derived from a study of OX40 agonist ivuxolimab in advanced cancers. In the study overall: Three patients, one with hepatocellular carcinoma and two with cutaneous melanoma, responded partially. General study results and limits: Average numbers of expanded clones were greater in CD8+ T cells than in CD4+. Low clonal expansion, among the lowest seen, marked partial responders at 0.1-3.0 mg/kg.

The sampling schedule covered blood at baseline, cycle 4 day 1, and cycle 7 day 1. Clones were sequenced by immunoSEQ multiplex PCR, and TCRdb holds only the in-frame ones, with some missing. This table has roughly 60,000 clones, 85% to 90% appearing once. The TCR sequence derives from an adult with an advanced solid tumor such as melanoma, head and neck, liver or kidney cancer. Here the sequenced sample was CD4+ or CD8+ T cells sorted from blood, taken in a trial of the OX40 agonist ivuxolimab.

CDR3 residues: CASSPPSPRTYEQYF. CDR3 nucleotides: TGTGCCAGCAGCCCGCCGTCCCCGCGGACCTACGAGCAGTACTTC. V gene TRBV9 combines with J gene TRBJ2-7; D not resolved. Trimming left V 4 bases short and J 2 bases short, with 16 bases between. CDR1 and CDR2 (germline): SGDLS, YYNGEE. CDR3 length equals 15 residues.